These 20 T cell receptor beta chains share one sample of origin, sequenced in a study of T cell responses to AZD1222 COVID-19 vaccine. This table comes from immunoSEQ multiplex PCR, and its TCRdb copy is limited to in-frame clones, with some not included. Among about 150,000 clones listed, more than 85% were seen once. This sample comprised peripheral blood, obtained on day 0 of AZD1222 vaccination. Receptor source: an adult in good health.

This clone was detected only once. This chain connects TRBV28 to TRBJ2-5; D remains ambiguous. V dropped 6 bases and J dropped 0 bases, with 17 bases sitting between them. CDR1 and CDR2 (germline): MDHEN, SYDVKM. This CDR3 is 16 amino acids long. As DNA, the CDR3 is TGTGCCAGCAGCCCAGGACCCTTTACCCACCAAGAGACCCAGTACTTC. Translation: CASSPGPFTHQETQYF.

This clone was counted a single time. The chain combines TRBV27 with TRBJ2-7; 8 nucleotides align to TRBD2. V was pared by 6 bases and J by 2 bases, with 12 bases of the junction left unmatched. Looked up from germline, CDR1 is MNHEY and CDR2 is SMNVEV (reference sequence). CDR3 size: 16 residues. CDR3 DNA sequence: TGTGCCAGCAGCCCGCTCGGGGGGGGGCCCCCCTACGAGCAGTACTTC. This encodes CASSPLGGGPPYEQYF.

This clone occurred a few times. The DNA of the CDR3 is TGCGCCAGCAGCTCCGGGACCGTGGGCACAGATACGCAGTATTTT. Residues: CASSSGTVGTDTQYF. The chain is built from TRBV5-1 and TRBJ2-3; D may correspond to TRBD1 or TRBD2 (5 bases each). Germline assignment: CDR1 SGHRS and CDR2 YFSETQ. V lost 3 bases, J lost 1 base, and 12 bases lay in between. The CDR3 consists of 15 residues.

The rearrangement uses TRBV7-2 and TRBJ2-5; D is undetermined. This CDR3 is 13 amino acids long. CDR1 and CDR2 (germline): SGHTA, FQGNSA. Trimming removed 7 bases at V and 5 bases at J, with 14 bases between. CDR3 nucleotides: TGTGCCAGCACCCTAGGGCATACCGAGACCCAGTACTTC. It specifies CASTLGHTETQYF.

This chain uses TRBV7-2 with TRBJ1-6; D is unclear. Per germline, CDR1 SGHTA and CDR2 FQGNSA. This CDR3 region has 13 residues. The germline V and J ends were trimmed by 6 bases and 7 bases, with 10 bases remaining between them. The chain's CDR3 is CASSGAVNSPLHF. In DNA, the CDR3 is TGTGCCAGCAGTGGCGCTGTGAATTCACCCCTCCACTTT.

This chain connects TRBV15 to TRBJ2-7; D remains ambiguous. From germline, CDR1 is LNHNV and CDR2 YYDKDF (reference sequence). V shed 0 bases and J shed 4 bases, with 7 bases lying between them. This CDR3 is 13 amino acids long. CDR3 bases: TGTGCCACCAGCAGAGACCAAAGGTACGAGCAGTACTTC. Translating gives CATSRDQRYEQYF.

V usage is TRBV28 and J usage is TRBJ2-7; D may match TRBD1 or TRBD2 (5 bases each). CDR1 is MDHEN, CDR2 SYDVKM, per germline. The CDR3 sequence is 14 residues long. V was trimmed by 4 bases and J by 2 bases, leaving 12 bases between them. DNA of the CDR3: TGTGCCAGCAGTTCCGGGACCGTGACCTACGAGCAGTACTTC. Translated, it gives CASSSGTVTYEQYF.

This clone was observed once. V and J are TRBV27 and TRBJ1-5, with 7 nucleotides matching TRBD1. The CDR3 runs to 16 residues. The germline gives CDR1 MNHEY, CDR2 SMNVEV (reference sequence). After removal of 5 bases from V and 3 bases from J, the junction contained 10 bases not matched to a gene. CDR3 in DNA: TGTGCCAGCAGTACAAGACAGGGAGGGCCCAATCAGCCCCAGCATTTT. Translation: CASSTRQGGPNQPQHF.

V is TRBV5-4 and J is TRBJ1-1; 8 bases map to TRBD1. The trim removed 3 bases at V and 4 bases at J, leaving 5 bases unmatched. The CDR3 is made up of 14 amino acids. CDR1 and CDR2 (germline): SGHNT, YYREEE (reference sequence). CDR3 residues: CASSSLTGGTEAFF. CDR3 DNA sequence: TGTGCCAGCAGCTCCTTAACAGGGGGCACTGAAGCTTTCTTT.

V gene TRBV5-6 combines with J gene TRBJ2-7; TRBD1 aligns across 7 bases. CDR1 is SGHDT and CDR2 is YYEEEE in the germline V gene. The CDR3 totals 14 residues. Unmatched junction bases numbered 6, after V lost 3 bases and J lost 3 bases. CDR3 coding DNA: TGTGCCAGCAGCTCGACAGGGCAGAGCTACGAGCAGTACTTC. Amino acid sequence: CASSSTGQSYEQYF.

V usage is TRBV3-1 (or the pseudogene TRBV3-2) and J usage is TRBJ1-4; D is unclear. The CDR3 runs to 15 residues. V lost 4 bases, J lost 5 bases, and 14 bases lay in between. The germline CDR1 and CDR2 sequences are LGHDT and YNNKEL (reference sequence). The CDR3 loop is CASSRRHTGNEKLFF. DNA for the CDR3: TGTGCCAGCAGCCGAAGACACACGGGCAATGAAAAACTGTTTTTT.

V gene TRBV3-1 (or the pseudogene TRBV3-2) combines with J gene TRBJ1-2, with D tentatively TRBD1 (5 bases). Germline values: CDR1 LGHDT, CDR2 YNNKEL (reference sequence). V was clipped by 1 base and J by 4 bases, with 13 bases between them. The CDR3 has 15 residues. CDR3 loop: CASSQGPGESYGYTF. The CDR3 coding sequence is TGTGCCAGCAGCCAAGGGCCGGGGGAAAGCTATGGCTACACCTTC.

This rearrangement joins TRBV5-5 to TRBJ2-3, with D unclear. Germline values: CDR1 SGHKS, CDR2 YYEKEE (reference sequence). Trimming removed 5 bases from V and 1 base from J, with 14 bases in between. The CDR3 is 15 residues long. CDR3: CASSFGPSRTDTQYF. The CDR3 region has the DNA TGTGCCAGCAGTTTTGGACCTTCACGCACAGATACGCAGTATTTT.

The chain links TRBV12-3 or TRBV12-4 to TRBJ2-7; D unresolved. This CDR3 region has 11 residues. With 6 bases removed from V and 4 bases from J, the gap between germline ends came to 7 bases. Here the CDR3 DNA reads TGTGCCAGCAGCAACCTATACGAGCAGTACTTC. Its translation: CASSNLYEQYF.

J is TRBJ2-1 and V is TRBV6-6; a possible D gene is TRBD1 (5 bases). The V and J ends lost 1 base and 0 bases respectively, with 10 bases between them. The CDR3 covers 16 residues. The germline gives CDR1 MNHNY, CDR2 SVGAGI (reference sequence). In DNA, the CDR3 is TGTGCCAGCAGTTACTTGGACACTGTCTCCTACAATGAGCAGTTCTTC. Translated: CASSYLDTVSYNEQFF.

The chain combines TRBV5-4 with TRBJ1-4; D is perhaps TRBD1 (5 bases). V lost 4 bases to trimming and J lost 8 bases, with 12 bases between them. CDR1 SGHNT and CDR2 YYREEE come from the germline V gene (reference sequence). The CDR3 consists of 13 residues. The CDR3 sequence is CASSVGGREKLFF. As DNA, the CDR3 is TGTGCCAGCAGCGTCGGGGGAAGAGAAAAACTGTTTTTT. Drawing the rest from reference TRBV5-4 and TRBJ1-4, the complete variable domain is ETGVTQSPTHLIKTRGQQVTLRCSSQSGHNTVSWYQQALGQGPQFIFQYYREEENGRGNFPPRFSGLQFPNYSSELNVNALELDDSALYLCASSVGGREKLFFGSGTQLSVL.

The chain has TRBV5-1 and TRBJ2-3; 8 nucleotides line up with TRBD2. V shed 4 bases and J 0 bases; nucleotides not matched to a gene: 13. The CDR3 totals 18 residues. Per the germline V gene, CDR1 is SGHRS and CDR2 is YFSETQ. CDR3 loop: CASSGLEAGGTSTDTQYF. The CDR3 DNA is TGCGCCAGCAGCGGGTTGGAGGCGGGAGGCACGAGCACAGATACGCAGTATTTT.

The J gene is TRBJ2-3, the V gene TRBV6-5, with D unresolved. The germline V gene has CDR1 MNHEY and CDR2 SVGAGI. The CDR3 contains 13 residues. Trimming pared 8 bases from V and 1 base from J, leaving 10 bases between. CDR3 DNA sequence: TGTGCCAGCGGTAAGGCCGGCACAGATACGCAGTATTTT. It codes for CASGKAGTDTQYF.

This clone was seen once. This chain links TRBV27 with TRBJ1-5, with D unclear. This CDR3 contains 15 residues. V lost 3 bases to trimming and J lost 4 bases, with 13 bases between them. Germline CDR1 reads MNHEY; CDR2 reads SMNVEV (reference sequence). DNA of the CDR3: TGTGCCAGCAGTTTCCAAGGGTTGGGGAATCAGCCCCAGCATTTT. It is translated as CASSFQGLGNQPQHF.

The chain links TRBV10-3 to TRBJ2-1; D is ambiguous. The CDR3 is made up of 20 amino acids. Germline values: CDR1 ENHRY, CDR2 SYGVKD. V lost 2 bases and J 3 bases, leaving 26 bases between the germline ends. The CDR3 DNA reads as TGTGCCATCAGTGAGCCCACGGTTAGGTTGGAGATCGGAGACTACAATGAGCAGTTCTTC. Protein product: CAISEPTVRLEIGDYNEQFF.